This T cell receptor beta chain was retrieved from a study of long-term antiretroviral therapy in people with HIV. Study-level information: Initial samples were collected about a decade before the 2015 immediate-ART recommendation. Study-wide results and limits: Comparison with controls showed narrower CDR3 length ranges in HIV repertoires.

This clone came up once. Its antigen remains unidentified. Researchers report immunoSEQ v3.0 was run at survey level. Clones were sequenced by immunoSEQ multiplex PCR, and TCRdb holds only the in-frame ones, with some missing. The data show about 15,000 clones, with roughly 80% seen just once and around 13% held by the top ten. Germline CDR1 is SGHTA and CDR2 is FQGTGA. This CDR3 comprises 17 residues. With 3 bases clipped from V and 4 bases from J, the junction kept 11 bases outside the gene matches. The chain couples TRBV7-3 to TRBJ2-3; 9 bases are shared with TRBD1. The receptor comes from a man aged 25 to 40 with HIV. The sequences come from unsorted PBMCs, collected about 1.3 years before starting antiretroviral therapy. The DNA of the CDR3 is TGTGCCAGCAGCTTTGAGTATTGGGACAGGGAGGCAGATACGCAGTATTTT. Protein sequence: CASSFEYWDREADTQYF.